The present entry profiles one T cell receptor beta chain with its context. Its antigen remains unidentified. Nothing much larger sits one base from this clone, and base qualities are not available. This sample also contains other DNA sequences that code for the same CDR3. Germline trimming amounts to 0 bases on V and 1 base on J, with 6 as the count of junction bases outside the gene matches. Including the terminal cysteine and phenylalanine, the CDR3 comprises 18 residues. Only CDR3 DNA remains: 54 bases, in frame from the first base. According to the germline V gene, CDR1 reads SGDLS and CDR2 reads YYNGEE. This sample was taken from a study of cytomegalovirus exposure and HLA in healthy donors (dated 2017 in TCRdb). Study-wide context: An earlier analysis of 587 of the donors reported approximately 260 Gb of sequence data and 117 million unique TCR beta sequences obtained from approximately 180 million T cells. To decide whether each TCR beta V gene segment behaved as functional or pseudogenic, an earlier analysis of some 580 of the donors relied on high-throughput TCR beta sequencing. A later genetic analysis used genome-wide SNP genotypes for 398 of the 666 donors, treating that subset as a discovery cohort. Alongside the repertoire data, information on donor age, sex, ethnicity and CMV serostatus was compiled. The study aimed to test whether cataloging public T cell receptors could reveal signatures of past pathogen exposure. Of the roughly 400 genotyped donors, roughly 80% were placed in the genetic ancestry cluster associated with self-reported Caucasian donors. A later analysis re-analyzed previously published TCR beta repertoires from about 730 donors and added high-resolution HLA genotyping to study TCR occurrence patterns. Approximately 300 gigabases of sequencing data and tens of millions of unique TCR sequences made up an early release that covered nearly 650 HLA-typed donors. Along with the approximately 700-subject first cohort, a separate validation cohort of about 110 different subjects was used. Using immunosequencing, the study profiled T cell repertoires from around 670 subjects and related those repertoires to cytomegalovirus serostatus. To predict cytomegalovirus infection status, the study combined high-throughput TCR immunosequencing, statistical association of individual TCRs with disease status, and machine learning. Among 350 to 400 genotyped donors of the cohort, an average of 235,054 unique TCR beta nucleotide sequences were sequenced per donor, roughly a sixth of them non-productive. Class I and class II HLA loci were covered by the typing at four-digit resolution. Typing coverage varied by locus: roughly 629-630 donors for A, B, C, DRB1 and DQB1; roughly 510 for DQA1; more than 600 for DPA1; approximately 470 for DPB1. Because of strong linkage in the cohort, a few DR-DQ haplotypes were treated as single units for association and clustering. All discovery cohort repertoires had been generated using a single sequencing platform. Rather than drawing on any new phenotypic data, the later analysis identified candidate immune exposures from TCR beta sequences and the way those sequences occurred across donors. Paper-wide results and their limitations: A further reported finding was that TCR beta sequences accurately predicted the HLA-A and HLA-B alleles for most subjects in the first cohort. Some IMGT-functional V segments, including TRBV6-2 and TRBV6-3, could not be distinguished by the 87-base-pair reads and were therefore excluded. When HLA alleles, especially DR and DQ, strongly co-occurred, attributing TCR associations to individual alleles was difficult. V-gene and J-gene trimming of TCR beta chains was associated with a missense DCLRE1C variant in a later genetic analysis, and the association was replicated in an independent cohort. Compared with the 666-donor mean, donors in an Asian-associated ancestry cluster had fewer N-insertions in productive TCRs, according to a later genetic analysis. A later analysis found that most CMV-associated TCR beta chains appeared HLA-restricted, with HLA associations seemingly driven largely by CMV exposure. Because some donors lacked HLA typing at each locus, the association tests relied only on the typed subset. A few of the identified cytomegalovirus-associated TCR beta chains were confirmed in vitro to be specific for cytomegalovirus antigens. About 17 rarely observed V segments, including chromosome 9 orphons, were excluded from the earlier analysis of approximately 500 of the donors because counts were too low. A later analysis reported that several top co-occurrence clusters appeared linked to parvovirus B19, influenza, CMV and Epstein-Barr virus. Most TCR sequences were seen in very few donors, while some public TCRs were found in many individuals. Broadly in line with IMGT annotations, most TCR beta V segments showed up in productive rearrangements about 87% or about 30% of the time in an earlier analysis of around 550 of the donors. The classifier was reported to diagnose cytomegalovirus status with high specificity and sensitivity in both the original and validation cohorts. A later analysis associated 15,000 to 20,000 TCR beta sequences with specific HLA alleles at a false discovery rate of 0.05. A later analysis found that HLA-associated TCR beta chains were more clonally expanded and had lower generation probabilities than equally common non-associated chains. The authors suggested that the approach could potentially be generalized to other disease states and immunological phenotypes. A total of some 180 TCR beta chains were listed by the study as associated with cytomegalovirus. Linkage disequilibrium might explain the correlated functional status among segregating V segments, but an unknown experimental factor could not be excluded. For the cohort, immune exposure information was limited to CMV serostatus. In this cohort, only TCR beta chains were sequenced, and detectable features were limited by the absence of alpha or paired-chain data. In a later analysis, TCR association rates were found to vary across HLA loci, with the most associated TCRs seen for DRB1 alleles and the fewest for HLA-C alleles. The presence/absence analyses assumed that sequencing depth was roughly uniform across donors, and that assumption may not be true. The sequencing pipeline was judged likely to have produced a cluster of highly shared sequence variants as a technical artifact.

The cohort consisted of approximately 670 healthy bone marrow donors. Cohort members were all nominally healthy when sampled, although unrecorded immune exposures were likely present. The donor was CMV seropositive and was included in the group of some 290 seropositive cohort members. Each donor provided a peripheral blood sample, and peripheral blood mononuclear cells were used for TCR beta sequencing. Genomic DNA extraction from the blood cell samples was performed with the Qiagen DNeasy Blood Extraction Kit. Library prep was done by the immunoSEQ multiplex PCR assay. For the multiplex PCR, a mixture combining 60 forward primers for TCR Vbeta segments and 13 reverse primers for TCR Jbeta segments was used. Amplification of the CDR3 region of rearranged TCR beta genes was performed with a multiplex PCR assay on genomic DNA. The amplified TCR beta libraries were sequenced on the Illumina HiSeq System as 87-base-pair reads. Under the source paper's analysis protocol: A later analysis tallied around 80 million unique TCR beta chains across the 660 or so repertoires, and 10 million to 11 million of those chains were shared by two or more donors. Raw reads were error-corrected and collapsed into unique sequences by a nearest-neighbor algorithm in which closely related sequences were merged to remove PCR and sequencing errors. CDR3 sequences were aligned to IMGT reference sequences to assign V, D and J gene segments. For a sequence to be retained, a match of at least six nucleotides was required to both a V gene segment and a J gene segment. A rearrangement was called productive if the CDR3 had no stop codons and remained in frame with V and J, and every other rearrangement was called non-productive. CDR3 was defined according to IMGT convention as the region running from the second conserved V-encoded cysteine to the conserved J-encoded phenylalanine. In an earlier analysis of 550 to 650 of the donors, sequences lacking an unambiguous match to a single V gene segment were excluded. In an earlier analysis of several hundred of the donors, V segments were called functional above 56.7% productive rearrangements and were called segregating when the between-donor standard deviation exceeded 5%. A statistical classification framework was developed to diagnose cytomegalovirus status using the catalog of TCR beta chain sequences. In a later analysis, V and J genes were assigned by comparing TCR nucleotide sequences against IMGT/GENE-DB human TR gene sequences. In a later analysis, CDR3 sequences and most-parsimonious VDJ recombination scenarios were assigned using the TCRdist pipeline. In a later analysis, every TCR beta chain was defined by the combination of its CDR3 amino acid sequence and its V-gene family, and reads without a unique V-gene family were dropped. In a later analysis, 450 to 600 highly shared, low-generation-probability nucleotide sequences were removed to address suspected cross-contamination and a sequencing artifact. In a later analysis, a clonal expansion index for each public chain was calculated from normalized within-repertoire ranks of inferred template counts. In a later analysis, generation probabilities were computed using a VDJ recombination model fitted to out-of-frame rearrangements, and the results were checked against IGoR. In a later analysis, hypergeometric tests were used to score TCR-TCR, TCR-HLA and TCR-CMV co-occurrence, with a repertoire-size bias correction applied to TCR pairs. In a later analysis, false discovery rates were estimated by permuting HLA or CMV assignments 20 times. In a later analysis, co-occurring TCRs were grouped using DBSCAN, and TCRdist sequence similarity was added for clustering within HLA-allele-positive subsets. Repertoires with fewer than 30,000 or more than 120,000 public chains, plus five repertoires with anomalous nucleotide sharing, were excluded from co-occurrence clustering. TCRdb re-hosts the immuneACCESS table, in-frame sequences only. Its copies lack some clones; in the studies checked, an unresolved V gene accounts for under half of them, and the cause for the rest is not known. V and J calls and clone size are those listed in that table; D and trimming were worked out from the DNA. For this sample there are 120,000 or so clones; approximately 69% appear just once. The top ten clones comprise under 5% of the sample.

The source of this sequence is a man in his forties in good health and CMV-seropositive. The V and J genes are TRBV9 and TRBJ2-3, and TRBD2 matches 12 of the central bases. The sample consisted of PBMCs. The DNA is TGTGCCAGCAGCGTAGGTGCTAGCGGGAGGGCTGGCACAGATACGCAGTATTTT. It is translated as CASSVGASGRAGTDTQYF.